Below are 14 T cell receptor beta chains sequenced from a single sample in a study of shared clonotypes between healthy human individuals. TCRdb's copy holds only in-frame clones and misses some; the assay was immunoSEQ multiplex PCR. This sample has about 1,800,000 clones, with about 95% found just once. Naive CD8 cells were CD45RO-negative, positively selected for CCR7, excluding terminally differentiated effector memory CD45RA+ cells. Source material: naive CD8+ T cells sorted from blood. Receptor source: a man aged 18 to 30 in good health.

This clone appeared a single time. The chain couples TRBV27 to TRBJ2-7, with D unclear. From germline, CDR1 is MNHEY and CDR2 SMNVEV (reference sequence). This CDR3 has 14 amino acids. The V and J ends lost 2 bases and 4 bases respectively, with 12 bases between them. Here the CDR3 reads CASSLVGPPYEQYF. The CDR3 DNA follows: TGTGCCAGCAGTTTAGTCGGACCTCCGTACGAGCAGTACTTC.

The chain couples TRBV7-9 to TRBJ2-1; 10 bases agree with TRBD2. The length of the CDR3 is 15 residues. Germline CDR1 is SEHNR and CDR2 is FQNEAQ (reference sequence). Losses at the gene ends were 5 bases for V and 5 bases for J; bases not matched to a gene: 6. The DNA of the CDR3 is TGTGCCAGCAGCCCGGCTAGCGGGAGACACAATGAGCAGTTCTTC. This gives the protein CASSPASGRHNEQFF.

This chain connects TRBV29-1 to TRBJ2-4; 11 bases match TRBD2. The V and J ends lost 6 bases and 3 bases, in that order; junction bases with no gene match: 10. This CDR3 has 16 amino acids. Germline V gives CDR1 SQVTM, CDR2 ANQGSEA. The chain's CDR3 is CSVDRLAGLGKNIQYF. The CDR3 bases are TGCAGCGTGGATAGACTAGCGGGATTGGGCAAAAACATTCAGTACTTC.

This rearrangement joins TRBV7-2 to TRBJ2-1, with 9 nucleotides matching TRBD2. Germline V CDR1 and CDR2: SGHTA, FQGNSA. V was clipped by 2 bases and J by 7 bases; unmatched bases: 6. The length of the CDR3 is 15 residues. The DNA of the CDR3 is TGTGCCAGCAGCTTAATAGCGGGAGCCAAGAATGAGCAGTTCTTC. Residues: CASSLIAGAKNEQFF. Using reference TRBV7-2 and TRBJ2-1 for the parts outside the CDR3, the full variable domain is GAGVSQSPSNKVTEKGKDVELRCDPISGHTALYWYRQSLGQGLEFLIYFQGNSAPDKSGLPSDRFSAERTGGSVSTLTIQRTQQEDSAVYLCASSLIAGAKNEQFFGPGTRLTVL.

The chain combines TRBV2 with TRBJ1-6, with 10 bases identical to TRBD1. This CDR3 comprises 14 residues. CDR1 is SNHLY, CDR2 FYNNEI, per germline. Losses at the gene ends were 7 bases for V and 9 bases for J; bases not matched to a gene: 6. CDR3: CASIPGQGISPLHF. For the CDR3, the DNA is TGTGCCAGCATTCCGGGACAGGGGATTTCACCCCTCCACTTT.

In DNA, the CDR3 is TGTGCCAGCAGTGTAAGTCCGCCGGAGACCCAGTACTTC. This sequence encodes CASSVSPPETQYF. The rearrangement links TRBV2 to TRBJ2-5; D unclear. V was cut by 4 bases and J by 5 bases, with 11 bases left in between. The CDR3 totals 13 residues. Germline V gives CDR1 SNHLY, CDR2 FYNNEI.

This chain links TRBV11-2 with TRBJ1-3; 10 positions match TRBD1. Germline assignment: CDR1 SGHAT and CDR2 FQNNGV. Trimming at V came to 5 bases and at J to 3 bases, leaving 4 bases not matched to a gene. The CDR3 extends over 15 amino acids. CDR3: CASSVGQGFGNTIYF. The CDR3 DNA sequence: TGTGCCAGCAGCGTGGGACAGGGGTTTGGAAACACCATATATTTT.

The chain carries TRBV11-2 and TRBJ1-2; unclear D gene. This CDR3 has 15 residues. From germline, CDR1 is SGHAT and CDR2 FQNNGV. Trimming left V 4 bases short and J 6 bases short, with 18 bases between. CDR3 bases: TGTGCCAGCAGCTGGGTCGGGAGCCCGCTGGATGGCTACACCTTC. This sequence encodes CASSWVGSPLDGYTF.

The V call is TRBV5-4, the J call TRBJ2-3; a possible D gene is TRBD2 (5 bases). Germline CDR1 SGHNT, CDR2 YYREEE (reference sequence). The length of the CDR3 is 14 residues. V was clipped by 2 bases and J by 5 bases, with 12 bases between them. In DNA, the CDR3 is TGTGCCAGCAGCTTCGAGGGATCCGGAGATACGCAGTATTTT. It translates to CASSFEGSGDTQYF.

The rearrangement links TRBV19 to TRBJ2-7; D possibly matches TRBD1 or TRBD2 (5 bases each). The V and J ends lost 2 bases and 3 bases respectively, with 14 bases between them. The CDR3 runs 15 residues. The germline V gene encodes CDR1 LNHDA and CDR2 SQIVND (reference sequence). Here the CDR3 reads CASSIRVEGYYEQYF. CDR3 sequence (DNA): TGTGCCAGTAGTATACGGGTTGAGGGGTACTACGAGCAGTACTTC.

The chain couples TRBV28 to TRBJ2-7; 8 bases are shared with TRBD1. V trimming: 3 bases; J trimming: 0 bases; junction bases outside the gene matches: 10. CDR1 is MDHEN and CDR2 is SYDVKM in the germline V gene. CDR3 length: 17 amino acids. The CDR3 nucleotides read TGTGCCAGCAGTTTTACAGTGACGGACAGGGACTCCTACGAGCAGTACTTC. Protein sequence: CASSFTVTDRDSYEQYF. The whole variable domain, filled in from reference TRBV28 and TRBJ2-7, reads DVKVTQSSRYLVKRTGEKVFLECVQDMDHENMFWYRQDPGLGLRLIYFSYDVKMKEKGDIPEGYSVSREKKERFSLILESASTNQTSMYLCASSFTVTDRDSYEQYFGPGTRLTVT.

The V and J genes are TRBV30 and TRBJ2-3, with 11 bases matching TRBD1. Germline lookup yields CDR1 GTSNPN and CDR2 SVGIG (reference sequence). This CDR3 is built from 14 residues. V lost 5 bases and J lost 8; bases outside the gene matches: 9. For the CDR3, the DNA is TGTGCCTGGGTAGGACAGGGGGCTGGTGGTACGCAGTATTTT. Translating it yields CAWVGQGAGGTQYF. The full variable domain, its missing parts supplied by reference TRBV30 and TRBJ2-3, is SQTIHQWPATLVQPVGSPLSLECTVEGTSNPNLYWYRQAAGRGLQLLFYSVGIGQISSEVPQNLSASRPQDRQFILSSKKLLLSDSGFYLCAWVGQGAGGTQYFGPGTRLTVL.

The rearrangement uses TRBV28 and TRBJ2-3, with 9 positions matching TRBD2. CDR1 and CDR2 from the germline V gene are MDHEN and SYDVKM. V shed 3 bases and J 2 bases; nucleotides not matched to a gene: 24. The CDR3 has 22 residues. The CDR3, as DNA: TGTGCCAGCAGTTTCTATCTCCCGAGCAAGGATTTAGCGGGGGCCAACACAGATACGCAGTATTTT. It codes for CASSFYLPSKDLAGANTDTQYF. The full variable domain, its missing parts supplied by reference TRBV28 and TRBJ2-3, is DVKVTQSSRYLVKRTGEKVFLECVQDMDHENMFWYRQDPGLGLRLIYFSYDVKMKEKGDIPEGYSVSREKKERFSLILESASTNQTSMYLCASSFYLPSKDLAGANTDTQYFGPGTRLTVL.

The chain employs TRBV21-1 and TRBJ2-1; TRBD1 is taken as the D call from the table, unchecked against the DNA. TRBV21-1 constitutes a pseudogene. The CDR3 length is 14 residues. CDR3 DNA: TGTGCCAGCAGCCTGGGGACAGGGCGAAATGAGCAGTTCTTC. Residues: CASSLGTGRNEQFF.